The 25 T cell receptor beta chains given below trace back to one sample, sequenced in a study of glioma-infiltrating T cells. The iRepertoire nested amplicon-rescue multiplex PCR amplified TCR alpha and beta CDR3s from RNA. MiXCR, run by TCRdb on the multiplex PCR reads, gives a single entry per CDR3 protein. The sample records some 190,000 distinct CDR3 sequences, over 30% being singletons. The sequencing sample was made of glioma tissue, nonneoplastic brain tissue, or PBMCs (not recorded which). The receptor set was obtained from a human donor with low-grade glioma or glioblastoma, undergoing nonglioma brain surgery, or in good health (not recorded which).

This clonotype has ten or more counts. The CDR3 sequence is CSARDRSSGTGTDTQYF. For the CDR3, the DNA is TGCAGTGCTAGAGATCGGTCTAGCGGGACGGGCACAGATACGCAGTATTTT. V is TRBV20-1 and J is TRBJ2-3, with 9 bases matching TRBD2. This CDR3 region has 17 residues. J was trimmed by 1 base and V by 0 bases; bases with no gene match: 8. Per germline, CDR1 DFQATT and CDR2 SNEGSKA (reference sequence).

This clonotype has a count of ten or more. The chain joins TRBV6-4 to TRBJ2-3; the match to TRBD1 covers 12 bases. CDR3 length: 15 amino acids. Germline-derived CDR1 and CDR2 are MRHNA and SNTAGT. The V and J ends lost 2 bases and 4 bases, in that order; junction bases with no gene match: 1. CDR3 region: CASSDGTGGADTQYF. In DNA, the CDR3 is TGTGCCAGCAGTGACGGGACAGGGGGCGCAGATACGCAGTATTTT.

This clonotype was picked up many times. The chain recombines TRBV4-3 with TRBJ2-1; 11 positions agree with TRBD1. The CDR3 consists of 16 residues. Germline V gene sequence: CDR1 LGHNA, CDR2 YSLEER. V was clipped by 0 bases and J by 6 bases; unmatched bases: 4. CDR3 nucleotides: TGCGCCAGCAGCCAAGATCCCGGGACAGGGGGCAATGAGCAGTTCTTC. Its translation: CASSQDPGTGGNEQFF.

This chain uses TRBV29-1 with TRBJ2-1, with D hard to call. V lost 7 bases to trimming and J lost 9 bases, with 13 bases between them. Germline V gene data show CDR1 as SQVTM and CDR2 as ANQGSEA. CDR3 size: 11 residues. The chain's CDR3 is CSALSWAEQFF. CDR3 nucleotides: TGCAGCGCCCTAAGCTGGGCTGAGCAGTTCTTC.

V usage is TRBV11-1 and J usage is TRBJ2-1, with TRBD2 matching 11 bases. After removal of 9 bases from V and 6 bases from J, the junction contained 13 bases not matched to a gene. Germline loops: CDR1 SGHAT, CDR2 FQDESV (reference sequence). This CDR3 is 16 amino acids long. CDR3: CARSRPLAGATNEQFF. The CDR3 DNA reads as TGTGCCAGAAGCCGTCCACTAGCGGGAGCCACCAATGAGCAGTTCTTC. Complete variable domain (other parts from reference TRBV11-1 and TRBJ2-1): EAEVAQSPRYKITEKSQAVAFWCDPISGHATLYWYRQILGQGPELLVQFQDESVVDDSQLPKDRFSAERLKGVDSTLKIQPAELGDSAMYLCARSRPLAGATNEQFFGPGTRLTVL.

As to this clonotype: Since a much larger clone is just one base distant, this may be a read error. The V call is TRBV3-1, the J call TRBJ2-3; D not resolved. Deletions cut 4 bases from V and 2 bases from J, with 22 bases between. Germline V lookup: CDR1 LGHDT, CDR2 YNNKEL (reference sequence). This CDR3 is built from 18 residues. In DNA, the CDR3 is TGTGCCAGCAGCCCGTTGATCTCTCGCGCGGCCATCACAGATACGCAGTATTTT. This gives the protein CASSPLISRAAITDTQYF.

For this clonotype: A much larger clone sits a single nucleotide away, making a read error possible. The chain couples TRBV5-8 to TRBJ2-5; 10 bases fit TRBD2. The germline CDR1 and CDR2 sequences are SGHTS and YDEGEE. The CDR3 totals 13 residues. The V gene end was trimmed by 4 bases and the J gene end by 3 bases; junction bases not matched to a gene: 0. The CDR3 loop is CASSTSGKETQYF. The CDR3 nucleotides read TGTGCCAGCAGCACTAGCGGGAAAGAGACCCAGTACTTC.

This clonotype has ten or more counts. This sequence joins TRBV20-1 and TRBJ2-7; D is perhaps TRBD2 (6 bases). This CDR3 comprises 14 residues. Germline V CDR1 and CDR2: DFQATT, SNEGSKA (reference sequence). Trimming pared 1 base from V and 2 bases from J, leaving 12 bases between. This chain's CDR3 is CSARAGLQTYEQYF. In nucleotides, the CDR3 is TGCAGTGCTAGAGCGGGACTCCAGACCTACGAGCAGTACTTC.

Turning to this clonotype: Given a much more abundant clone one base away, this may be a read error. CDR3 protein: CASRLTSVSGEQFF. The CDR3 DNA follows: TGTGCCAGCAGACTAACTAGCGTCTCGGGTGAGCAGTTCTTC. The chain uses TRBV4-2 and TRBJ2-1, with TRBD2 matching over 7 bases. The germline CDR1 and CDR2 sequences are LGHNA and YNFKEQ. V trimming: 6 bases; J trimming: 9 bases; junction bases outside the gene matches: 11. This CDR3 is built from 14 residues.

Ten or more counts support this clonotype. The rearrangement joins TRBV7-2 to TRBJ1-2; 12 nucleotides agree with TRBD1. CDR1 is SGHTA and CDR2 is FQGNSA in the germline V gene. This CDR3 spans 17 amino acids. V was clipped by 5 bases and J by 6 bases; unmatched bases: 13. Here the CDR3 reads CASSPRHGTGGGDGYTF. The CDR3 DNA reads TGTGCCAGCAGCCCACGCCACGGGACAGGGGGCGGTGATGGCTACACCTTC.

At least ten counts were recorded for this clonotype. The chain recombines TRBV28 with TRBJ2-7; 7 bases align to TRBD2. Per germline, CDR1 MDHEN and CDR2 SYDVKM. The CDR3 has 13 amino acids. Unmatched junction bases numbered 3, after V lost 3 bases and J lost 4 bases. CDR3 nucleotide sequence: TGTGCCAGCAGTTTGCCCGGGGGGTACGAGCAGTACTTC. This gives the protein CASSLPGGYEQYF.

There are many counts of this clonotype. The chain is built from TRBV12-3 or TRBV12-4 and TRBJ1-2; 8 bases are a match to TRBD1. The CDR3 has 13 residues. V shed 7 bases and J 5 bases; nucleotides not matched to a gene: 6. The DNA for the CDR3 is TGTGCCAGCACCCTAAGGACAGGGTATGGCTACACCTTC. This sequence encodes CASTLRTGYGYTF.

The table lists this clonotype with many counts. The chain links TRBV28 to TRBJ2-2, with D maybe TRBD1 (5 bases). This CDR3 is 16 amino acids long. The ends were cut back, 2 bases at V and 1 base at J, with 11 bases in the middle. Germline V gene sequence: CDR1 MDHEN, CDR2 SYDVKM. CDR3 DNA: TGTGCCAGCAGTTTAGAAGGAAGGGGGAACACCGGGGAGCTGTTTTTT. Translating it yields CASSLEGRGNTGELFF.

This clonotype has only a few counts. The chain has TRBV18 and TRBJ1-3; D is ambiguous. This CDR3 has 15 residues. V lost 3 bases, J lost 0 bases, and 9 bases lay in between. Per germline, CDR1 KGHSH and CDR2 LQKENI. CDR3 sequence (DNA): TGTGCCAGCTCACCGACCGATATCTCTGGAAACACCATATATTTT. This gives the protein CASSPTDISGNTIYF. Looking up the rest from reference TRBV18 and TRBJ1-3 gives the full variable domain: NAGVMQNPRHLVRRRGQEARLRCSPMKGHSHVYWYRQLPEEGLKFMVYLQKENIIDESGMPKERFSAEFPKEGPSILRIQQVVRGDSAAYFCASSPTDISGNTIYFGEGSWLTVV.

This clonotype has at least ten counts. The chain uses TRBV6-2 or TRBV6-3 and TRBJ2-7; either TRBD1 or TRBD2 may supply D (5 bases each). The CDR3 spans 15 residues. Germline CDR1 reads MNHEY; CDR2 reads SVGEGT. Trimming took off 0 bases at V and 2 bases at J, with 11 bases between the two ends. In DNA, the CDR3 is TGTGCCAGCAGTTACTCGGGGGACCCAACCTACGAGCAGTACTTC. Translation gives CASSYSGDPTYEQYF.

Remarks on this clonotype: This could be a read error, since a much larger clone is one nucleotide away. The CDR3 loop is CASAGRGGEQYF. The CDR3 region has the DNA TGTGCCAGCGCCGGGCGGGGCGGCGAGCAGTACTTC. The chain carries TRBV28 and TRBJ2-7, with D maybe TRBD2 (6 bases). Germline V gene sequence: CDR1 MDHEN, CDR2 SYDVKM. The CDR3 totals 12 residues. Trimming shortened V by 8 bases and J by 6 bases, and 14 bases separated the two germline ends. Full variable domain (outside the CDR3, taken from reference TRBV28 and TRBJ2-7): DVKVTQSSRYLVKRTGEKVFLECVQDMDHENMFWYRQDPGLGLRLIYFSYDVKMKEKGDIPEGYSVSREKKERFSLILESASTNQTSMYLCASAGRGGEQYFGPGTRLTVT.

This clonotype was picked up many times. The V gene is TRBV6-2 or TRBV6-3, the J gene TRBJ2-7; 8 nucleotides line up with TRBD1. Germline V CDR1 and CDR2: MNHEY, SVGEGT. The junction had 7 bases not matched to a gene; V was cut back by 0 bases and J by 6 bases. The CDR3 sequence is 15 residues long. The CDR3 nucleotides are TGTGCCAGCAGTTACTCGAGGCAGGGGGCGGTCGAGCAGTACTTC. Protein sequence: CASSYSRQGAVEQYF.

This clonotype was seen ten or more times. The V and J genes are TRBV14 and TRBJ2-3; D gene uncertain. The CDR3 is made up of 13 amino acids. Germline V gives CDR1 SGHDN, CDR2 FVKESK. V lost 1 base, J lost 3 bases, and 5 bases lay in between. The CDR3 DNA follows: TGTGCCAGCAGCCAAGTGACAACAGATACGCAGTATTTT. It codes for CASSQVTTDTQYF.

The chain is built from TRBV27 and TRBJ2-3, with D possibly matching TRBD2 (6 bases). Trimming cost V 6 bases and J 6 bases, with 16 bases left between them. Germline CDR1 reads MNHEY; CDR2 reads SMNVEV (reference sequence). The CDR3 sequence is 14 residues long. CDR3 nucleotides: TGTGCCAGCAGGGCACGGGAGTCAACCGATACGCAGTATTTT. Protein sequence: CASRARESTDTQYF.

Comment on this clonotype: As the CDR3 is not closed by the conserved phenylalanine or tryptophan, this likely results from a read error. The gene calls are TRBV28 and TRBJ1-1; no reliable D call. The CDR3 length is 14 residues. V was clipped by 5 bases and J by 2 bases, with 12 bases between them. In germline, CDR1 is MDHEN, CDR2 SYDVKM. In DNA, the CDR3 is TGTGCCAGCAGTAAGGGAAAGGTAAACACTGAAGCTTTCTCT. This codes for CASSKGKVNTEAFS.

Many counts were recorded for this clonotype. This chain uses TRBV29-1 with TRBJ1-3; no clear D gene. V was cut by 0 bases and J by 0 bases, with 6 bases left in between. CDR1 and CDR2 from the germline V gene are SQVTM and ANQGSEA. This CDR3 spans 14 amino acids. The CDR3 nucleotides read TGCAGCGTTGAAGATCCCGGCTCTGGAAACACCATATATTTT. Its protein product is CSVEDPGSGNTIYF.

This clonotype came up a few times. CDR3 sequence: CASSQPVGAYYGYTF. The CDR3 DNA reads as TGCGCCAGCAGCCAACCAGTTGGGGCCTACTATGGCTACACCTTC. The chain recombines TRBV4-1 with TRBJ1-2, with D perhaps TRBD1 (5 bases). This CDR3 has 15 residues. Germline V gene lookup returns CDR1 MGHRA and CDR2 YSYEKL. The V end lost 2 bases, the J end lost 3 bases, and 13 bases lay between the germline ends.

The chain combines TRBV6-2 or TRBV6-3 with TRBJ2-3; D gene uncertain. V was trimmed by 3 bases and J by 9 bases, leaving 13 bases between them. This CDR3 region has 13 residues. CDR1 is MNHEY and CDR2 is SVGEGT in the germline V gene. The CDR3 nucleotides read TGTGCCAGCAGTTATCTTGACAAAGGGACGCAGTATTTT. As protein: CASSYLDKGTQYF.

Regarding this clonotype: This may come from a read error, since a much larger clone is one base off. The chain employs TRBV11-2 and TRBJ2-1; D not certain. The CDR3 is 11 residues long. Trimming removed 7 bases at V and 7 bases at J, with 8 bases between. From germline, CDR1 is SGHAT and CDR2 FQNNGV. CDR3 region: CASKLLNEQFF. CDR3 in DNA: TGTGCCAGCAAGCTATTAAATGAGCAGTTCTTC. The variable domain in full, with the rest retrieved from reference TRBV11-2 and TRBJ2-1, is EAGVAQSPRYKIIEKRQSVAFWCNPISGHATLYWYQQILGQGPKLLIQFQNNGVVDDSQLPKDRFSAERLKGVDSTLKIQPAKLEDSAVYLCASKLLNEQFFGPGTRLTVL.

This clonotype was recorded many times. V gene TRBV4-3 combines with J gene TRBJ2-1; possible D gene TRBD1, 6 bases. The V end lost 0 bases, the J end lost 4 bases, and 16 bases lay between the germline ends. This CDR3 is built from 17 residues. Per germline, CDR1 LGHNA and CDR2 YSLEER. The CDR3 protein is CASSQDFLGQTYNEQFF. As DNA, the CDR3 is TGCGCCAGCAGCCAAGATTTCCTAGGACAGACATACAATGAGCAGTTCTTC.